The 30 T cell receptor beta chains below were found in one sample sequenced in a study of T-cell reconstitution after alpha-beta-depleted transplantation in children. Using unique molecular identifiers, the investigators prepared the TCRbeta library. TCRdb used MiXCR to reprocess the PCR reads, holding one entry per CDR3 protein. The table has about 230,000 distinct CDR3 sequences, roughly 9% seen once. Sample: PBMCs from the stem cell graft donor, taken from the stem cell graft. The receptors stem from a human donor who donated a stem cell graft to a child with acute lymphoblastic leukemia.

This clonotype showed up many times. V usage is TRBV12-3 or TRBV12-4 and J usage is TRBJ1-6; TRBD1 agrees at 10 bases. With 4 bases clipped from V and 6 bases from J, the junction kept 9 bases outside the gene matches. The CDR3 loop spans 17 amino acids. The CDR3 nucleotides are TGTGCCAGCAGTTCCCACGGGACAGGGGTCGGTAATTCACCCCTCCACTTT. Its translation: CASSSHGTGVGNSPLHF.

This clonotype has just a few counts. This rearrangement joins TRBV5-1 to TRBJ2-3; TRBD2 might be the D (7 bases). The CDR3 is made up of 14 amino acids. The V gene lost 0 bases and the J gene lost 5 bases, with 10 bases spanning the gap. Germline CDR1 and CDR2: SGHRS and YFSETQ. CDR3 sequence reads: CASSLDGGQDTQYF. CDR3 sequence (DNA): TGCGCCAGCAGCTTGGACGGGGGGCAAGATACGCAGTATTTT.

This clonotype was found a few times. The V gene is TRBV5-6, the J gene TRBJ2-1, with a weak D call TRBD1 (5 bases). Germline values: CDR1 SGHDT, CDR2 YYEEEE. V lost 0 bases, J lost 8 bases, and 12 bases lay in between. The CDR3 extends over 14 amino acids. The CDR3 sequence: CASSLVVRADEQFF. The DNA for the CDR3 is TGTGCCAGCAGCTTGGTTGTCAGGGCTGATGAGCAGTTCTTC.

V gene TRBV15 combines with J gene TRBJ1-1, with TRBD1 matching 7 bases. This CDR3 is built from 14 residues. V shed 0 bases, J shed 6 bases, and the junction held 4 bases outside the gene matches. Germline lookup yields CDR1 LNHNV and CDR2 YYDKDF (reference sequence). DNA for the CDR3: TGTGCCACCAGCAGAGATCAGGGGGTCTCTGAAGCTTTCTTT. Amino acid sequence: CATSRDQGVSEAFF.

V and J are TRBV19 and TRBJ1-5; D uncertain. CDR3 size: 13 residues. Looked up from germline, CDR1 is LNHDA and CDR2 is SQIVND (reference sequence). V lost 5 bases and J 2 bases, leaving 7 bases between the germline ends. CDR3 amino acids: CASSSIGNQPQHF. The CDR3 DNA reads as TGTGCCAGTAGTTCTATCGGCAATCAGCCCCAGCATTTT.

In this sample, this clonotype turned up many times. The CDR3: CSAPELGDLYNEQFF. The CDR3 DNA follows: TGCAGTGCCCCGGAGCTGGGAGACCTCTACAATGAGCAGTTCTTC. The V call is TRBV20-1, the J call TRBJ2-1, with D maybe TRBD2 (5 bases). This CDR3 is built from 15 residues. Germline loops: CDR1 DFQATT, CDR2 SNEGSKA (reference sequence). The germline V and J ends were trimmed by 6 bases and 3 bases, with 18 bases remaining between them.

This chain joins TRBV12-3 or TRBV12-4 and TRBJ2-3; no definite D call. Trimming pared 2 bases from V and 4 bases from J, leaving 10 bases between. This CDR3 comprises 14 residues. CDR3 nucleotides: TGTGCCAGCAGTTTAAGGTCAGGCCCAGATACGCAGTATTTT. Protein product: CASSLRSGPDTQYF.

This clonotype was observed many times. This chain uses TRBV10-1 with TRBJ2-2; perhaps TRBD2 as D (5 bases). Germline CDR1 WNHNN, CDR2 SYGVQD (reference sequence). V lost 4 bases to trimming and J lost 5 bases, with 8 bases between them. This CDR3 has 13 residues. The DNA for the CDR3 is TGCGCCAGCAGTGCCGGGGTTACCGGGGAGCTGTTTTTT. Residues: CASSAGVTGELFF.

Ten or more counts support this clonotype. This sequence joins TRBV30 and TRBJ2-5; 10 bases agree with TRBD2. Losses at the gene ends were 2 bases for V and 2 bases for J; bases not matched to a gene: 5. Germline V gene sequence: CDR1 GTSNPN, CDR2 SVGIG (reference sequence). This CDR3 comprises 15 residues. Written as DNA, the CDR3 is TGTGCCTGGAGTCTAGCGGGGGTGCCGCAAGAGACCCAGTACTTC. This encodes CAWSLAGVPQETQYF. Together with reference TRBV30 and TRBJ2-5, the CDR3 gives the full variable domain: SQTIHQWPATLVQPVGSPLSLECTVEGTSNPNLYWYRQAAGRGLQLLFYSVGIGQISSEVPQNLSASRPQDRQFILSSKKLLLSDSGFYLCAWSLAGVPQETQYFGPGTRLLVL.

A few counts support this clonotype. The chain uses TRBV5-1 and TRBJ1-1; TRBD1 aligns across 11 bases. Germline assignment: CDR1 SGHRS and CDR2 YFSETQ. CDR3 length equals 16 residues. Losses at the gene ends were 0 bases for V and 6 bases for J; bases not matched to a gene: 7. For the CDR3, the DNA is TGCGCCAGCAGCTTGGGCGGGACAGGGGGAGTCTCTGAAGCTTTCTTT. Translating gives CASSLGGTGGVSEAFF.

The genes are TRBV6-1 and TRBJ1-1, with a weak D call TRBD1 (5 bases). The CDR3 runs to 15 residues. V shed 5 bases and J shed 4 bases, with 17 bases lying between them. Germline values: CDR1 MNHNS, CDR2 SASEGT. The CDR3 DNA follows: TGTGCCAGCAGTCTCAACTGGGGGGGTAGCACTGAAGCTTTCTTT. This codes for CASSLNWGGSTEAFF.

This clonotype was counted many times. The chain links TRBV10-3 to TRBJ1-1; D might be TRBD1 (6 bases). This CDR3 has 15 residues. The V end lost 5 bases, the J end lost 5 bases, and 18 bases lay between the germline ends. Germline CDR1 is ENHRY and CDR2 is SYGVKD. CDR3 region: CAISPPGGAHTEAFF. In nucleotides, the CDR3 is TGTGCCATCAGTCCTCCGGGGGGGGCCCATACTGAAGCTTTCTTT.

This rearrangement joins TRBV4-1 to TRBJ2-3; maybe TRBD1 (5 bases). V lost 3 bases, J lost 2 bases, and 12 bases lay in between. The length of the CDR3 is 15 residues. The germline CDR1 and CDR2 sequences are MGHRA and YSYEKL. CDR3 DNA sequence: TGCGCCAGCAGCCACTACCCCAGGGCCACAGATACGCAGTATTTT. As protein: CASSHYPRATDTQYF.

This clonotype was seen ten or more times. The chain couples TRBV5-1 to TRBJ1-5, with D hard to call. The germline V gene has CDR1 SGHRS and CDR2 YFSETQ. Trimming left V 0 bases short and J 5 bases short, with 6 bases between. This CDR3 is built from 13 residues. In nucleotides, the CDR3 is TGCGCCAGCAGCTTGGACAGCTATCAGCCCCAGCATTTT. Translated: CASSLDSYQPQHF.

The chain combines TRBV29-1 with TRBJ1-2; the D gene is possibly TRBD1 (6 bases). The germline V gene encodes CDR1 SQVTM and CDR2 ANQGSEA. V was trimmed by 0 bases and J by 2 bases, leaving 19 bases between them. The CDR3 runs 17 residues. CDR3 sequence reads: CSVEDRVGAGGNYGYTF. For the CDR3, the DNA is TGCAGCGTTGAAGATCGAGTGGGGGCGGGGGGCAACTATGGCTACACCTTC. The full variable domain, completed using reference TRBV29-1 and TRBJ1-2, is SAVISQKPSRDICQRGTSLTIQCQVDSQVTMMFWYRQQPGQSLTLIATANQGSEATYESGFVIDKFPISRPNLTFSTLTVSNMSPEDSSIYLCSVEDRVGAGGNYGYTFGSGTRLTVV.

This clonotype was detected only a few times. The chain's CDR3 is CASSPIAGGYEQYF. DNA of the CDR3: TGTGCCAGCAGTCCAATAGCGGGGGGCTACGAGCAGTACTTC. The genes are TRBV27 and TRBJ2-7; TRBD2 matches at 10 bases. Germline CDR1 is MNHEY and CDR2 is SMNVEV (reference sequence). The CDR3 extends over 14 amino acids. Trimming took 5 bases from V and 3 from J; bases not matched to a gene: 4.

CDR3 residues: CASSQGNSYEQYF. CDR3 in DNA: TGTGCCAGCTCACAGGGGAACTCCTACGAGCAGTACTTC. The chain carries TRBV18 and TRBJ2-7; a weak D match, TRBD1 (5 bases). The V gene's germline CDR1 is KGHSH and CDR2 LQKENI. The germline V and J ends were trimmed by 4 bases and 0 bases, with 7 bases remaining between them. CDR3 length: 13 residues.

The chain recombines TRBV20-1 with TRBJ1-1, with D perhaps matching TRBD1 (5 bases). CDR1 and CDR2 (germline): DFQATT, SNEGSKA (reference sequence). This CDR3 region has 15 residues. In DNA, the CDR3 is TGCAGGGGACTTTATCTAACATCACTGAACACTGAAGCTTTCTTT. Residues: CRGLYLTSLNTEAFF.

The sample holds a few counts of this clonotype. The chain combines TRBV20-1 with TRBJ2-1; 8 nucleotides match TRBD2. This CDR3 has 15 amino acids. The V gene's germline CDR1 is DFQATT and CDR2 SNEGSKA (reference sequence). With 0 bases clipped from V and 4 bases from J, the junction kept 5 bases outside the gene matches. CDR3 region: CSARDPRGGYNEQFF. The CDR3 DNA reads TGCAGTGCTAGAGATCCTCGGGGGGGGTACAATGAGCAGTTCTTC.

This clonotype was picked up a small number of times. The chain carries TRBV20-1 and TRBJ2-3, with 11 bases aligning to TRBD2. The V and J ends lost 0 bases and 6 bases, in that order; junction bases with no gene match: 2. The CDR3 spans 14 residues. Germline CDR1 DFQATT, CDR2 SNEGSKA (reference sequence). The CDR3 sequence is CSARDSGGADTQYF. For the CDR3, the DNA is TGCAGTGCTAGAGATAGCGGGGGGGCCGATACGCAGTATTTT.

This clonotype was detected a few times. This sequence joins TRBV29-1 and TRBJ1-2; tentative D call: TRBD1 (6 bases). V lost 3 bases, J lost 8 bases, and 22 bases lay in between. The germline V gene has CDR1 SQVTM and CDR2 ANQGSEA. This CDR3 contains 15 residues. CDR3 loop: CSVEGGLDEGRGYTF. The DNA of the CDR3 is TGCAGCGTTGAGGGGGGGCTTGATGAGGGGCGCGGCTACACCTTC.

This clonotype was picked up many times. The chain combines TRBV20-1 with TRBJ1-1; 7 positions match TRBD1. Unmatched junction bases numbered 5, after V lost 0 bases and J lost 4 bases. CDR1 is DFQATT, CDR2 SNEGSKA, per germline (reference sequence). This CDR3 comprises 14 residues. CDR3 bases: TGCAGTGCTAGAGATCGACAGGGAGGCACTGAAGCTTTCTTT. Amino acids: CSARDRQGGTEAFF.

This clonotype was observed a handful of times. V and J are TRBV12-3 or TRBV12-4 and TRBJ2-7; 11 bases align to TRBD2. V gave up 5 bases and J gave up 1 base; unmatched junction bases: 13. This CDR3 has 18 amino acids. The CDR3 is CASSAGPGLAALSYEQYF. CDR3 sequence (DNA): TGTGCCAGCAGTGCGGGGCCGGGACTAGCGGCACTTTCCTACGAGCAGTACTTC.

V gene TRBV6-2 or TRBV6-3 combines with J gene TRBJ2-1, with 13 nucleotides matching TRBD2. CDR3 length equals 18 residues. Germline-derived CDR1 and CDR2 are MNHEY and SVGEGT. J gave up 0 bases and V 5 bases, and 7 bases lay outside the gene matches. This CDR3 is CASSPTSGGLGSYNEQFF. CDR3 nucleotides: TGTGCCAGCAGTCCGACTAGCGGGGGGTTAGGCTCCTACAATGAGCAGTTCTTC.

The chain joins TRBV5-1 to TRBJ2-1; 7 bases fit TRBD1. Germline V gene sequence: CDR1 SGHRS, CDR2 YFSETQ. CDR3 length: 14 residues. The V gene end was trimmed by 5 bases and the J gene end by 5 bases; junction bases not matched to a gene: 7. CDR3 protein: CASSLGGLDNEQFF. The DNA for the CDR3 is TGCGCCAGCAGTTTAGGGGGCCTCGACAATGAGCAGTTCTTC.

This clonotype was seen a handful of times. V usage is TRBV6-1 and J usage is TRBJ2-7; no clear D. Trimming stripped 5 bases from V and 0 bases from J, with 17 bases between. The CDR3 contains 16 residues. Per the germline V gene, CDR1 is MNHNS and CDR2 is SASEGT. This chain's CDR3 is CASSTLGLANSYEQYF. CDR3 DNA: TGTGCCAGCAGTACCCTAGGTCTGGCCAACTCCTACGAGCAGTACTTC.

At least ten counts were recorded for this clonotype. The V and J genes are TRBV5-1 and TRBJ2-1, with D possibly being TRBD2 (6 bases). The CDR3 contains 15 residues. Germline assignment: CDR1 SGHRS and CDR2 YFSETQ. Trimming took off 3 bases at V and 8 bases at J, with 18 bases between the two ends. CDR3 DNA sequence: TGCGCCAGCAGCTCGGGAGAGGGTGGCTTCGATGAGCAGTTCTTC. The encoded protein is CASSSGEGGFDEQFF.

The V call is TRBV5-1, the J call TRBJ2-3; D ambiguous. Trimming shortened V by 0 bases and J by 2 bases, and 7 bases separated the two germline ends. CDR3 size: 14 residues. CDR1 and CDR2 (germline): SGHRS, YFSETQ. CDR3 sequence reads: CASSLAGNTDTQYF. CDR3 sequence (DNA): TGCGCCAGCAGCTTGGCTGGGAACACAGATACGCAGTATTTT.

This clonotype showed up many times. V is TRBV19 and J is TRBJ1-1; D gene unclear. V gave up 3 bases and J gave up 1 base, with 15 bases separating them. This CDR3 contains 16 residues. From germline, CDR1 is LNHDA and CDR2 SQIVND (reference sequence). The CDR3 bases are TGTGCCAGTAGTATTGCTCTTGGACGCCCGAACACTGAAGCTTTCTTT. Encoded protein: CASSIALGRPNTEAFF.

This clonotype has at least ten counts. The chain is built from TRBV6-2 or TRBV6-3 and TRBJ2-7; D gene ambiguous. Germline CDR1 is MNHEY and CDR2 is SVGEGT. The CDR3 is 14 amino acids. V was clipped by 2 bases and J by 0 bases, with 8 bases between them. Here the CDR3 reads CASSYRLSSYEQYF. The CDR3 region has the DNA TGTGCCAGCAGTTACCGACTTAGCTCCTACGAGCAGTACTTC.